The 8 T cell receptor beta chains below all came from one sample that was sequenced in a study of healthy donors' naive CD4 and CD8 T cells. A linear amplification protocol produced the TCR libraries from approximately 460 ng of total RNA. TCRdb fed the reads into MiXCR, producing one record per CDR3 protein. Among some 190,000 distinct CDR3 sequences listed, around 70% were seen once. Input material: naive CD4+ and CD8+ T cells sorted from blood, pooled from several donors. These receptors all come from a pool of human donors in good health; the sample pools cells from several healthy donors.

V is TRBV19 and J is TRBJ2-1; 15 nucleotides line up with TRBD2. V gave up 6 bases and J gave up 8 bases; unmatched junction bases: 11. CDR3 size: 17 residues. The germline V gene encodes CDR1 LNHDA and CDR2 SQIVND (reference sequence). The CDR3 protein is CASSLRTSGRARDEQFF. The CDR3 region has the DNA TGTGCCAGTAGCCTTCGGACTAGCGGGAGGGCCCGTGATGAGCAGTTCTTC.

The genes are TRBV27 and TRBJ1-5; weak D call: TRBD1 (6 bases). The CDR3 consists of 15 residues. V was cut by 0 bases and J by 9 bases, with 15 bases left in between. Germline V gene lookup returns CDR1 MNHEY and CDR2 SMNVEV (reference sequence). CDR3 region: CASSLSSDSIGPQHF. CDR3 coding DNA: TGTGCCAGCAGTTTATCCTCGGACAGTATAGGGCCCCAGCATTTT.

The CDR3 sequence: CASSIRDGGATEAFF. The CDR3 nucleotides read TGTGCCAGTAGCATCCGAGACGGAGGTGCCACTGAAGCTTTCTTT. This chain joins TRBV19 and TRBJ1-1; D uncertain. Germline CDR1 and CDR2: LNHDA and SQIVND (reference sequence). Trimming removed 6 bases at V and 4 bases at J, with 18 bases between. CDR3 length equals 15 residues.

The chain joins TRBV27 to TRBJ2-7; D remains ambiguous. This CDR3 comprises 13 residues. Germline lookup yields CDR1 MNHEY and CDR2 SMNVEV (reference sequence). V lost 0 bases to trimming and J lost 3 bases, with 6 bases between them. Here the CDR3 reads CASSLSVNYEQYF. The CDR3 nucleotides read TGTGCCAGCAGTTTATCGGTAAACTACGAGCAGTACTTC.

CDR3 amino acids: CASSIIRQEQFF. CDR3 nucleotide sequence: TGTGCCAGTAGTATTATCCGGCAGGAGCAGTTCTTC. The chain carries TRBV19 and TRBJ2-1; no firm D call. Germline V gene data show CDR1 as LNHDA and CDR2 as SQIVND (reference sequence). The CDR3 totals 12 residues. V was clipped by 3 bases and J by 10 bases, with 10 bases between them. Full variable domain (missing parts from reference TRBV19 and TRBJ2-1): DGGITQSPKYLFRKEGQNVTLSCEQNLNHDAMYWYRQDPGQGLRLIYYSQIVNDFQKGDIAEGYSVSREKKESFPLTVTSAQKNPTAFYLCASSIIRQEQFFGPGTRLTVL.

The chain has TRBV27 and TRBJ1-2; possible D gene TRBD1, 5 bases. The V and J ends lost 6 bases and 2 bases respectively, with 10 bases between them. The CDR3 loop spans 13 amino acids. Looked up from germline, CDR1 is MNHEY and CDR2 is SMNVEV (reference sequence). The CDR3 reads CASRAGVNYGYTF. CDR3 nucleotide sequence: TGTGCCAGCAGGGCGGGGGTGAACTATGGCTACACCTTC.

This chain links TRBV15 with TRBJ2-7; 8 bases align to TRBD1. The CDR3 runs to 16 residues. Germline trimming cut 3 bases from V and 3 bases from J; bases unmatched to any gene: 10. The germline V gene encodes CDR1 LNHNV and CDR2 YYDKDF (reference sequence). As DNA, the CDR3 is TGTGCCACCAGCAGTTCCCCGGGACAGGCCCACTACGAGCAGTACTTC. It is translated as CATSSSPGQAHYEQYF.

The V gene is TRBV7-9, the J gene TRBJ2-2; D might be TRBD1 or TRBD2, each matching 5 bases. V dropped 3 bases and J dropped 3 bases, with 11 bases sitting between them. This CDR3 region has 15 residues. The germline V gene has CDR1 SEHNR and CDR2 FQNEAQ (reference sequence). CDR3 loop: CASSFPLGDTGELFF. The CDR3 DNA reads as TGTGCCAGCAGCTTCCCCCTGGGGGACACCGGGGAGCTGTTTTTT.